One T cell receptor (beta chain) is described in this entry. What it recognizes is unknown. These data originate in a study of cytomegalovirus exposure and HLA in healthy donors. Findings and caveats of the study: Diagnosis of cytomegalovirus status made by the classifier reportedly showed high specificity and sensitivity. A later analysis by the authors found several of the most significant clusters apparently linked to common viral pathogens. On later analysis, the bulk of CMV-associated TCR beta chains appeared to be HLA-restricted.

Germline CDR1 and CDR2: MNHNY and SVGAGI (reference sequence). Trimming took 5 bases from V and 4 from J, leaving 12 bases between them. This CDR3 comprises 14 residues. The study ran its PCR with 60 Vbeta and 13 Jbeta primers. Method: immunoSEQ multiplex PCR; TCRdb's copy keeps in-frame clones and lacks some. The sample records 120,000 to 150,000 clones, over 60% being singletons. This chain links TRBV6-6 with TRBJ1-5; no definite D call. The receptor comes from a male donor in good health and CMV-seropositive. Input material: PBMCs. The CDR3 region is CASSASSGNQPQHF. The CDR3 nucleotides are TGTGCCAGCAGTGCATCCTCGGGAAATCAGCCCCAGCATTTT.